The sequence of this T cell receptor (beta chain) was determined in a study of T cells expressing NK-cell markers. One entry per CDR3 protein, without DNA, is what TCRdb gives after re-calling the 5' RACE reads. Here the sample table reports hundreds of thousands of distinct CDR3 sequences. Sequencing was performed on blood T cells: a sorted CD56 or NKG2C T cell subset, CD4+ or CD8+ T cells, or bulk PBMC T cells (not recorded which). This TCR was sampled from a woman aged 18 to 75 in good health.

The CDR3: CASSSTDRVTFF. The V call is TRBV7-2, the J call TRBJ1-1; no DNA is available, so the TRBD1 call from TCRdb remains unchecked. In germline, CDR1 is SGHTA, CDR2 FQGNSA. The CDR3 sequence is 12 residues long.